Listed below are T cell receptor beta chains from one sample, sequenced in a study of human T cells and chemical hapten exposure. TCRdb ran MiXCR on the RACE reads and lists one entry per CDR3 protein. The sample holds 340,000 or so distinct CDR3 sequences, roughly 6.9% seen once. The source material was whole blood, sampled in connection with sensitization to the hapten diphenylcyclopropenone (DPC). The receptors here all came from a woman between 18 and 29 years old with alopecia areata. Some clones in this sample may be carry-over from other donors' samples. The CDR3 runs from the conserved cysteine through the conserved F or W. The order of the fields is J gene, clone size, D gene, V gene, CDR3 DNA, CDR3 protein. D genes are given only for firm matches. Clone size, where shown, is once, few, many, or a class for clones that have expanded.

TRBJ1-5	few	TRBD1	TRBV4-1	TGCGCCAGCAGCCACACGCCCAGGGGGCGAGGCAATCAGCCCCAGCATTTT	CASSHTPRGRGNQPQHF
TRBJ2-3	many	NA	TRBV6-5	TGTGCCAGCAGTCCCCTGGCGGGGCTTACGACAGATACGCAGTATTTT	CASSPLAGLTTDTQYF
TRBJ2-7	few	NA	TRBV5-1	TGCGCCAGCAGCTTGGTAATACGAACTCCCTACGAGCAGTACTTC	CASSLVIRTPYEQYF
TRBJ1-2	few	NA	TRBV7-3	TGTGCCAGCAGCCAACGGACCAACTATGGCTACACCTTC	CASSQRTNYGYTF
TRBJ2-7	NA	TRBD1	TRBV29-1	TGCAGCGTCGCTGGGACAGGGGGCAGATACGAGCAGTACTTC	CSVAGTGGRYEQYF
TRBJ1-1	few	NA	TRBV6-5	TGTGCCAGCAGTTACTCGATGTCCGGTAGGGCTGAAGCTTTCTTT	CASSYSMSGRAEAFF
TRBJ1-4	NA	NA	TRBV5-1	TGCGCCAGCAGCTTGGGCCAGGCACTGAAGGGTGATGAAAAACTGTTTTTT	CASSLGQALKGDEKLFF
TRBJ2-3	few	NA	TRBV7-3	TGTGCCAGCAGCTTAAGGCGGGGTGCCTCGGATACGCAGTATTTT	CASSLRRGASDTQYF
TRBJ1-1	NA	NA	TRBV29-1	TGCAGCGTTGACCCTGGAGGGGTTCTTGGTGAAGCTTTCTTT	CSVDPGGVLGEAFF
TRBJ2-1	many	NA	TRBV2	TGTGCCAGCAGTCATCCAGGGTGGGGAGAAAGCTCCTACAATGAGCAGTTCTTC	CASSHPGWGESSYNEQFF
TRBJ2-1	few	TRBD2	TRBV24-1	TGTGCCACCAGTGATTCTACCCGGGGACTAGCGGGGGGCGACAATGAGCAGTTCTTC	CATSDSTRGLAGGDNEQFF
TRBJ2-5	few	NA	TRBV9	TGTGCCAGCAGCGTAGAGCACGGAAAAGAGACCCAGTACTTC	CASSVEHGKETQYF
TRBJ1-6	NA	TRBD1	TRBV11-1	TGTGCCAGCAGCAAAGAGGGACAGAGGAATAATTCACCCCTCCACTTT	CASSKEGQRNNSPLHF
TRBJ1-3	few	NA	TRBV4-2	TGTGCCAGCAGCCCCGAGAAGGGAGAGGGTGACACCATATATTTT	CASSPEKGEGDTIYF
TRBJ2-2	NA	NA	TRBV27	TGTGCCAGCCGAGGTATAACCGGGGAGCTGTTTTTT	CASRGITGELFF
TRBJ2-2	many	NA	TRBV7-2	TGTGCCAGCAGCTTACAGGAGGGCACCGGGGAGCTGTTTTTT	CASSLQEGTGELFF
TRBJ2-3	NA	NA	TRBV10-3	TGTGCCACTTTCGACAGGACCGGCCCAGATACGCAGTATTTT	CATFDRTGPDTQYF
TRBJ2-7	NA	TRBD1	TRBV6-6	TGTGCCAGCAGTTACTCGCAGGGGGCAAAGTCCCACGAGCAGTACTTC	CASSYSQGAKSHEQYF
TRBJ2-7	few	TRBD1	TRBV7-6	TGTGCCAGCAGCCCGACAGGGAAGTACGAGCAGTACTTC	CASSPTGKYEQYF
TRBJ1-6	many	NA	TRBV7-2	TGTGCCAGCAGCTTAGCTATGGTTTCACCCCTCCACTTT	CASSLAMVSPLHF
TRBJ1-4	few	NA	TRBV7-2	TGTGCCAGCAGCAGCATTGGGGGGACTAATGAAAAACTGTTTTTT	CASSSIGGTNEKLFF
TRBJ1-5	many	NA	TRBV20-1	TGCAGTGCTAGTGCCGCCCTCCTAGGAGAGGGGAATCAGCCCCAGCATTTT	CSASAALLGEGNQPQHF
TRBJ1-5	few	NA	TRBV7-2	TGTGCCAGCAGTTTCGAGGCGGGTTTCGAGCAGCCCCAGCATTTT	CASSFEAGFEQPQHF
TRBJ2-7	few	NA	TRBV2	TGTGCCAGCAAACTATCCTACGAGCAGTACTTC	CASKLSYEQYF
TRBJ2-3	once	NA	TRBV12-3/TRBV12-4	TGTGCCAGCAGACAAGACCAGGGTTCAGATACGCAGTATTTT	CASRQDQGSDTQYF
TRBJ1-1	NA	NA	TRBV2	TGTGCCAGCATGAACAGGGTGTTCACTGAAGCTTTCTTT	CASMNRVFTEAFF
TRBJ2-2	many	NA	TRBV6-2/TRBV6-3	TGTGCCAGCACCGTCAAACAGGGCGCCGGGGAGCTGTTTTTT	CASTVKQGAGELFF
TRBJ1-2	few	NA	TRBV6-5	TGTGCCAGCAGAGAATTTAGTGGCTATGGCTACACCTTC	CASREFSGYGYTF
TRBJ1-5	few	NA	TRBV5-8	TGTGCCAGCAGCTTGGGCGAGTATCAGCCCCAGCATTTT	CASSLGEYQPQHF
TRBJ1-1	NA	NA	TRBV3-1	TGTGCCAGCAGCCAAGTTTCTGGCAGCCCTGAAGCTTTCTTT	CASSQVSGSPEAFF
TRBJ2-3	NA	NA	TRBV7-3	TGTGCCAGCAGCTTAAGGGGGGCCGACGCCTCCTCCACAGATACGCAGTATTTT	CASSLRGADASSTDTQYF
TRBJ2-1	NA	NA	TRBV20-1	TGCAGTGCTAGTTTCCCTTTCGGGCAGGTCTCGGTCTTC	CSASFPFGQVSVF
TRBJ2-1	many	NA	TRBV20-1	TGCAGTGCTAGAGATAGCGGGACAGGGCACGACAATGAGCAGTTCTTC	CSARDSGTGHDNEQFF
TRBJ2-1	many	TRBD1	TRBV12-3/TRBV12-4	TGTGCCAGCAGTTCGGGGTTGTGGCAGGGGGCGTACAATGAGCAGTTCTTC	CASSSGLWQGAYNEQFF
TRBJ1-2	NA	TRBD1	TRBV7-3	TGTGCCAGCAGCTCGCCCCGATCGGGACAGGGGGGAGGCTACACCTTC	CASSSPRSGQGGGYTF
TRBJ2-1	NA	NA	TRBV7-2	TGTGCCAGCAGCTCCTACTTCGGGGGACATGAGCAGTTCTTC	CASSSYFGGHEQFF
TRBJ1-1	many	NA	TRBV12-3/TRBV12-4	TGTGCCAGCAGTTTCGAAGGTTACACTGAAGCTTTCTTT	CASSFEGYTEAFF
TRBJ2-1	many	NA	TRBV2	TGTGCCAGCAGTGCGGGGCAGGGCCTTTACAATGAGCAGTTCTTC	CASSAGQGLYNEQFF
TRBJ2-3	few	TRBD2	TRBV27	TGTGCCAGCCGGAGGGACGGGGGGGCAGATACGCAGTATTTT	CASRRDGGADTQYF
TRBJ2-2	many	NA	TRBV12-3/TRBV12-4	TGTGCCAGCACCCCATTCCGGGGGACCGGGGAGCTGTTTTTT	CASTPFRGTGELFF
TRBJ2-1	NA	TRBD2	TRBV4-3	TGCGCCAGCAGCCAAGACCACCTAGCTGGGGGGGTCTACAATGAGCAGTTCTTC	CASSQDHLAGGVYNEQFF
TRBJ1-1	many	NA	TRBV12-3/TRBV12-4	TGTGCCAGCTCGACAGGCCTTTACACTGAAGCTTTCTTT	CASSTGLYTEAFF
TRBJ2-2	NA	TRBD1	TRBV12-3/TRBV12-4	TGTGCCAGCAGTCCAAGGACAGGGGAAGCCAACACCGGGGAGCTGTTTTTT	CASSPRTGEANTGELFF
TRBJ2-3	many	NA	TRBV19	TGTGCAACAAGGGGTGGCGGCACAGATACGCAGTATTTT	CATRGGGTDTQYF
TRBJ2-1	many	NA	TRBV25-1	TGTGCCAGCAGTGCCTCTGGGGGATCCTTATCATATGAGCAGTTCTTC	CASSASGGSLSYEQFF
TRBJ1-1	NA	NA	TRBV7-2	TGTGCCAGCAGCCCGTGGGCAGGGCCAAACACTGAAGCTTTCTTT	CASSPWAGPNTEAFF
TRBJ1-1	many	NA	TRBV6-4	TGTGCCAGCAGTGAAATCCCGGGGACTGAAGCTTTCTTT	CASSEIPGTEAFF
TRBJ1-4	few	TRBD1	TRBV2	TGTGCCAGCAAGCCGGGACAGGATAATGAAAAACTGTTTTTT	CASKPGQDNEKLFF
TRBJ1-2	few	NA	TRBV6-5	TGTGCCAGCAGTTACTCGAGTGGACTCGTCTATGGCTACACCTTC	CASSYSSGLVYGYTF
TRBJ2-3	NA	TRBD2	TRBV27	TGTGCCAGCAGTTTCGAAGTTCGGACTAGCGGGGGGACAGATACGCAGTATTTT	CASSFEVRTSGGTDTQYF
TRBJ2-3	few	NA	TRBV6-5	TGTGCCAGCAGTTACTCGGTTAGCACAGATACGCAGTATTTT	CASSYSVSTDTQYF
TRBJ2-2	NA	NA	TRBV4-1	TGCGCCAGCAGCCAAGTCTCGGAAAACACCGGGGAGCTGTTTTTT	CASSQVSENTGELFF
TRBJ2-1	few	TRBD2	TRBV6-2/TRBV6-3	TGTGCCAGCACCCGCGGGACTGAAGCGGGGGATACCTACAATGAGCAGTTCTTC	CASTRGTEAGDTYNEQFF
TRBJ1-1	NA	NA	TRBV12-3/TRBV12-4	TGTGCCAGCAGACGCGCGGGGAGCACTGAAGCTTTCTTT	CASRRAGSTEAFF